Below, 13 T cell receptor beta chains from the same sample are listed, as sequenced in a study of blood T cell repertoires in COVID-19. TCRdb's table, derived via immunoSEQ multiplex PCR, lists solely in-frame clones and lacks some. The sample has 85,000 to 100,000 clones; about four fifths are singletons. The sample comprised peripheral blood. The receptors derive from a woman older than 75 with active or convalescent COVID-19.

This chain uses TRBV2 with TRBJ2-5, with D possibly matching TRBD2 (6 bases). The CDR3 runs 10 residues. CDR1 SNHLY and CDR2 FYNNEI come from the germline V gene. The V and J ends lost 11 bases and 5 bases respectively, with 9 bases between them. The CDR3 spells CAAGRETQYF. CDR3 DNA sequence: TGTGCCGCGGGGAGGGAGACCCAGTACTTC.

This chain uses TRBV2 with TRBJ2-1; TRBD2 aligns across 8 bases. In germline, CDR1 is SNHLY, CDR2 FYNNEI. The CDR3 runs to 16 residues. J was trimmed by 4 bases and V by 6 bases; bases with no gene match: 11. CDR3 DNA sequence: TGTGCCAGCAGGGGGTTTGCGAGCGGGGGTTACAATGAGCAGTTCTTC. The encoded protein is CASRGFASGGYNEQFF.

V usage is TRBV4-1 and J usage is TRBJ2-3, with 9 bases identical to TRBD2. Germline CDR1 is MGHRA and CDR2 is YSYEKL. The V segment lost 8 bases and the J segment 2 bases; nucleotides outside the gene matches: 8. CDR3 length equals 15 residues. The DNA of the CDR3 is TGCGCCAGCCGATTAGCGGGAGTAATCACAGATACGCAGTATTTT. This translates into CASRLAGVITDTQYF.

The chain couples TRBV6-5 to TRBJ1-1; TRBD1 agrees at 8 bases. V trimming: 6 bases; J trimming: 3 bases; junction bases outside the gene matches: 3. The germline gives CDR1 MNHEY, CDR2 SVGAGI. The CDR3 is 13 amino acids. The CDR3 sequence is CASSPTGDTEAFF. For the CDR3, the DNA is TGTGCCAGCAGCCCGACAGGGGACACTGAAGCTTTCTTT.

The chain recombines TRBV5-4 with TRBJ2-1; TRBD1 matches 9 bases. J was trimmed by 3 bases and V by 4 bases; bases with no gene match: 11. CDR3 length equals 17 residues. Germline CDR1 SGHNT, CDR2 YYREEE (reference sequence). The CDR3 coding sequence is TGTGCCAGCAGCCACCTTCAAACAGGGGGCCTCTACAATGAGCAGTTCTTC. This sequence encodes CASSHLQTGGLYNEQFF.

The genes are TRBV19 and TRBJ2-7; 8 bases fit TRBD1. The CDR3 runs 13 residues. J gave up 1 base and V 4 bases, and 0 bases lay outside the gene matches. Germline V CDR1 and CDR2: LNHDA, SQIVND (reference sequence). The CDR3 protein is CASSRDRSYEQYF. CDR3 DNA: TGTGCCAGTAGTAGGGACAGGTCCTACGAGCAGTACTTC.

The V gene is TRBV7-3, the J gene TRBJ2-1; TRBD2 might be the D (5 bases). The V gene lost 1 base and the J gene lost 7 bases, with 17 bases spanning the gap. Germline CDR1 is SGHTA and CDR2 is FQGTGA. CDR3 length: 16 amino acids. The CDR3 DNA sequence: TGTGCCAGCAGCTTAAACGGCCGCCCACCGGGGAATGAGCAGTTCTTC. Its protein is CASSLNGRPPGNEQFF.

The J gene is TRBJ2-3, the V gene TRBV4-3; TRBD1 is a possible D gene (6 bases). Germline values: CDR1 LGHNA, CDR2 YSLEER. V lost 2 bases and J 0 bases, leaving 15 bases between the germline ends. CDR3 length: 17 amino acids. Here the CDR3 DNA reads TGCGCCAGCAGCCAAAGCTCACAGGGACCCAGCACAGATACGCAGTATTTT. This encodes CASSQSSQGPSTDTQYF.

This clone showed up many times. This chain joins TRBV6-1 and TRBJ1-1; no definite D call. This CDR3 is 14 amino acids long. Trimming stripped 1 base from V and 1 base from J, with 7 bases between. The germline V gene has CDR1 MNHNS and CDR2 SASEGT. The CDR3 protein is CASSEELQNTEAFF. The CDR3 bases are TGTGCCAGCAGTGAAGAACTCCAGAACACTGAAGCTTTCTTT.

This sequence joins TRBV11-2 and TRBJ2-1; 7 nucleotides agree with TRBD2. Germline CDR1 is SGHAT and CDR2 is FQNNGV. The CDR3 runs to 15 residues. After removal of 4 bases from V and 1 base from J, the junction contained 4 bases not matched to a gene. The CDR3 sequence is CASSSSGQSYNEQFF. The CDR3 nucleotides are TGTGCCAGCAGCTCTAGCGGCCAGTCCTACAATGAGCAGTTCTTC. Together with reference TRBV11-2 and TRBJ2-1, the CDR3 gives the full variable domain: EAGVAQSPRYKIIEKRQSVAFWCNPISGHATLYWYQQILGQGPKLLIQFQNNGVVDDSQLPKDRFSAERLKGVDSTLKIQPAKLEDSAVYLCASSSSGQSYNEQFFGPGTRLTVL.

CDR3 in amino acids: CASSFGQPQHF. CDR3 sequence (DNA): TGTGCCAGCAGTTTCGGTCAGCCCCAGCATTTT. The chain couples TRBV27 to TRBJ1-5; D uncertain. Trimming took off 3 bases at V and 6 bases at J, with 3 bases between the two ends. CDR1 and CDR2 from the germline V gene are MNHEY and SMNVEV (reference sequence). This CDR3 has 11 amino acids.

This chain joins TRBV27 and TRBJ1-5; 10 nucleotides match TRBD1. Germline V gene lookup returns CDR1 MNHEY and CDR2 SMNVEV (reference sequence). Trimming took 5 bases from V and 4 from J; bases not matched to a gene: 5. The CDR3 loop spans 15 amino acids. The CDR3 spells CASSTRQGANQPQHF. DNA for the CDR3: TGTGCCAGCAGTACAAGACAGGGGGCAAATCAGCCCCAGCATTTT.

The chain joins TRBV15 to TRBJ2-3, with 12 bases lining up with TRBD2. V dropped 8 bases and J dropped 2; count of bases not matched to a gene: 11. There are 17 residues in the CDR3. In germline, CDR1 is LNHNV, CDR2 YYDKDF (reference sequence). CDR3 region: CATASGRAVGITDTQYF. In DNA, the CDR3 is TGTGCCACCGCTAGCGGGAGGGCCGTCGGGATCACAGATACGCAGTATTTT.